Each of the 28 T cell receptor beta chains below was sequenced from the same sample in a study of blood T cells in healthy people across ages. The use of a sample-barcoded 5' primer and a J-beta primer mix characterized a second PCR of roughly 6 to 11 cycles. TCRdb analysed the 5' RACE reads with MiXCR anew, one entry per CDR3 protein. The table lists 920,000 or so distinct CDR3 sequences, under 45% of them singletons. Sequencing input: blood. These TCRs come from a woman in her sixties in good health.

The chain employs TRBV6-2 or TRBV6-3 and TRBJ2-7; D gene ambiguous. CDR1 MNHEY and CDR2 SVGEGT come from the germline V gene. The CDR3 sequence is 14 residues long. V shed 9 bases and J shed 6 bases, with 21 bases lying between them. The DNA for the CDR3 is TGTGCCAGTCTCATAATGGGCCCTCCCGTCGAGCAGTACTTC. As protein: CASLIMGPPVEQYF.

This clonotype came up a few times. The CDR3 nucleotides read TGCAGTGCTACGAGTCGGGCTACCTACGAGCAGTACTTC. Amino acids: CSATSRATYEQYF. The chain carries TRBV20-1 and TRBJ2-7; D gene uncertain. V lost 4 bases, J lost 2 bases, and 12 bases lay in between. The CDR3 sequence is 13 residues long. Germline CDR1 DFQATT, CDR2 SNEGSKA (reference sequence).

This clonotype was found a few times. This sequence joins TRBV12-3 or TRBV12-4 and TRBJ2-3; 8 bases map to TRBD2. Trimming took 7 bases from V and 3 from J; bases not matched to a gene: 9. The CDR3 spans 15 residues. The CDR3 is CASTPERERTDTQYF. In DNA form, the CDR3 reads TGTGCCAGCACACCGGAGCGGGAGAGGACAGATACGCAGTATTTT.

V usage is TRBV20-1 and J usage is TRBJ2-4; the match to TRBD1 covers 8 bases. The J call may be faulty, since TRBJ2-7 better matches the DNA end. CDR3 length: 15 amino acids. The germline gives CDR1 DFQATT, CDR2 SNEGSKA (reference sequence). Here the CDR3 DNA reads TGCAGTGCTAGAGATCTTGAGGACAGGGCCTACGAGCAGTACTTC. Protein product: CSARDLEDRAYEQYF.

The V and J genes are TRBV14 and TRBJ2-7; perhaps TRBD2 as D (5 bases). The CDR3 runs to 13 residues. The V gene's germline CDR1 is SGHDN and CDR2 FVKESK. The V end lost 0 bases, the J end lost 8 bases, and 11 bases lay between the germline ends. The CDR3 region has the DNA TGTGCCAGCAGCCAAGATCCGGGGTCGAAGCAGTACTTC. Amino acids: CASSQDPGSKQYF.

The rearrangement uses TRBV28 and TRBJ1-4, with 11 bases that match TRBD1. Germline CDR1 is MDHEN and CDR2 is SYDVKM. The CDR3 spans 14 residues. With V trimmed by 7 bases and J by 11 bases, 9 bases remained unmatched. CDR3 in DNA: TGTGCCAGCACCCAAGGGGGGACAGGGGGGAAACTGTTTTTT. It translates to CASTQGGTGGKLFF.

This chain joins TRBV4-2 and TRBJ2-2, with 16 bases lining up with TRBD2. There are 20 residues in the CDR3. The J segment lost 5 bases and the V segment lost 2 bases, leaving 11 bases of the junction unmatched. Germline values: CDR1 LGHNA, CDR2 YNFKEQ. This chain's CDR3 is CASSQSLPGLAGGRTGELFF. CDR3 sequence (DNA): TGTGCCAGCAGCCAATCCCTTCCGGGACTAGCGGGAGGGAGGACCGGGGAGCTGTTTTTT.

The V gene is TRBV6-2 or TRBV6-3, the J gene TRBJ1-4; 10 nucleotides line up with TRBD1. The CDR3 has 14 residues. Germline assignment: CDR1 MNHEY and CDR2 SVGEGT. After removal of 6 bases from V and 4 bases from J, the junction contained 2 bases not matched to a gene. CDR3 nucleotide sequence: TGTGCCAGCAGCCGGGACAGGGGTAATGAAAAACTGTTTTTT. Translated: CASSRDRGNEKLFF.

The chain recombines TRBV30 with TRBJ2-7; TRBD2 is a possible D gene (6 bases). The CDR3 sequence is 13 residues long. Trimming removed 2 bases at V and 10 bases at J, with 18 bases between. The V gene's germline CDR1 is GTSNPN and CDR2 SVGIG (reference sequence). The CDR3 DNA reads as TGTGCCTGGAGTACCATGGGGGGAGGAAATCAGTACTTC. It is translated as CAWSTMGGGNQYF.

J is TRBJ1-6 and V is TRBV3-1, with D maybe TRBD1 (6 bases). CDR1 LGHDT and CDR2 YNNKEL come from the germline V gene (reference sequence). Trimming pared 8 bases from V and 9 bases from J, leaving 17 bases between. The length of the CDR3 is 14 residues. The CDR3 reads CASRNTGSGSPLHF. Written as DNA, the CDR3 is TGTGCCAGCCGAAATACAGGGTCAGGTTCACCCCTCCACTTT. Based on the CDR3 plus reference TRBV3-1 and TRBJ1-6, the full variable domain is DTAVSQTPKYLVTQMGNDKSIKCEQNLGHDTMYWYKQDSKKFLKIMFSYNNKELIINETVPNRFSPKSPDKAHLNLHINSLELGDSAVYFCASRNTGSGSPLHFGNGTRLTVT.

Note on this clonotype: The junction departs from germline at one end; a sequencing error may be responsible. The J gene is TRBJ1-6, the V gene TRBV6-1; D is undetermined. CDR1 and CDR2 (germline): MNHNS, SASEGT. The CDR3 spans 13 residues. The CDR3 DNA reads TGTGCCGGCAGAGGCTGGGGTAATTCACCCCTCCACTTT. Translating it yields CAGRGWGNSPLHF.

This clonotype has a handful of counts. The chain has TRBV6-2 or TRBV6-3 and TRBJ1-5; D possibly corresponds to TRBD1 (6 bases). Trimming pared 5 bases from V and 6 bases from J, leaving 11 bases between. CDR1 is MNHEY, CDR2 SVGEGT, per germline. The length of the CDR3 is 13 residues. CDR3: CASSTTGIQPQHF. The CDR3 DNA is TGTGCCAGCAGTACCACAGGGATTCAGCCCCAGCATTTT.

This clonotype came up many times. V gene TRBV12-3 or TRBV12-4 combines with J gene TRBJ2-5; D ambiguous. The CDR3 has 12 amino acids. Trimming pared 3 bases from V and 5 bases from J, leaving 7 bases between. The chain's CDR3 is CASSFQVETQYF. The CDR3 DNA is TGTGCCAGCAGTTTCCAGGTGGAGACCCAGTACTTC.

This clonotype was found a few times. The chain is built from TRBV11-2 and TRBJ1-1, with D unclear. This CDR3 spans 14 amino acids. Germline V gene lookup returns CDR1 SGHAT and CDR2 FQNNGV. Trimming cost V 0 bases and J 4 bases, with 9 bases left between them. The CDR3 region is CASSLDELRTEAFF. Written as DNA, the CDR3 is TGTGCCAGCAGCTTAGATGAACTTCGCACTGAAGCTTTCTTT. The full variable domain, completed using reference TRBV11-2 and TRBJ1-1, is EAGVAQSPRYKIIEKRQSVAFWCNPISGHATLYWYQQILGQGPKLLIQFQNNGVVDDSQLPKDRFSAERLKGVDSTLKIQPAKLEDSAVYLCASSLDELRTEAFFGQGTRLTVV.

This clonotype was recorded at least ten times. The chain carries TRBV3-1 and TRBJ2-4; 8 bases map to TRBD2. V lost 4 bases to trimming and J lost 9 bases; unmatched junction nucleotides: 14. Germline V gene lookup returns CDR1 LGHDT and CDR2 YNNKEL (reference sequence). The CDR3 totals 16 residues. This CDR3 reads CASSPTAGGVGGIQYF. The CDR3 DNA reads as TGTGCCAGCAGCCCTACGGCGGGGGGAGTAGGAGGCATTCAGTACTTC.

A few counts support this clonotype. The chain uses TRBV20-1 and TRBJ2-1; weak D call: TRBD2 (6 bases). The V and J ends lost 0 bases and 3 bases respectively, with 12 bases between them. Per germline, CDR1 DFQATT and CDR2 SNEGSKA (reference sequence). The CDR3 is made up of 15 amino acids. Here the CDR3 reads CSARDPGLIYNEQFF. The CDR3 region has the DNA TGCAGTGCTAGAGACCCGGGACTTATCTACAATGAGCAGTTCTTC.

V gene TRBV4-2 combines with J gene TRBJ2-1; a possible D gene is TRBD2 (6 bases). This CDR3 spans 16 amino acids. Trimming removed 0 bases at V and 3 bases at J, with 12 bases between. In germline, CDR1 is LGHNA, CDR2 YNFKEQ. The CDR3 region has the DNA TGTGCCAGCAGCCAAGAGAAGGACTATTACTACAATGAGCAGTTCTTC. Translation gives CASSQEKDYYYNEQFF.

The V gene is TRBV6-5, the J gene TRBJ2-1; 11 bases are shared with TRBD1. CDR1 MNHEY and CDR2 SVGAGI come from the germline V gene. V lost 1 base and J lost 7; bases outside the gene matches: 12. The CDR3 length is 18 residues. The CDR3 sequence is CASSYFNPGQGAGNEQFF. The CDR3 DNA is TGTGCCAGCAGTTACTTTAACCCTGGACAGGGGGCTGGTAATGAGCAGTTCTTC.

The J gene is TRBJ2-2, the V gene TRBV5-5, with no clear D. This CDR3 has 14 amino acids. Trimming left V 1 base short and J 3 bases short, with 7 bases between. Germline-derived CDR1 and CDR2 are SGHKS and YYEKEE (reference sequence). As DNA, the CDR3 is TGTGCCAGCAGCTTGAGCATGGACACCGGGGAGCTGTTTTTT. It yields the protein CASSLSMDTGELFF.

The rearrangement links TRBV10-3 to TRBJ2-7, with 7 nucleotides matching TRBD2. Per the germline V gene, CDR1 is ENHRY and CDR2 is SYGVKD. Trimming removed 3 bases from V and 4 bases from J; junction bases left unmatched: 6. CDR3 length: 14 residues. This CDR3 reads CAISDPGTNYEQYF. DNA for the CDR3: TGTGCCATCAGTGACCCAGGGACTAATTACGAGCAGTACTTC.

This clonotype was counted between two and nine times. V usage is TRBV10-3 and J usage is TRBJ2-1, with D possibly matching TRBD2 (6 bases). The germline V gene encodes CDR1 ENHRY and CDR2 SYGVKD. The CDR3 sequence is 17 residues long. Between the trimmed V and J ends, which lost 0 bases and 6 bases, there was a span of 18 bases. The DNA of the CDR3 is TGTGCCATCAGTGAGTCGAACCTTGGAGGGCTGTTCAATGAGCAGTTCTTC. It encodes CAISESNLGGLFNEQFF.

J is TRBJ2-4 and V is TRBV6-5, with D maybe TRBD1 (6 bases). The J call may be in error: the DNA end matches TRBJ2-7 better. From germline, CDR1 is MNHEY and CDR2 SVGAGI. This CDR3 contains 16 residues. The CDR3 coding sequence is TGTGCCAGCAGTTACTCTGGGGGCCTCTCAACCTACGAGCAGTACTTC. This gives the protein CASSYSGGLSTYEQYF.

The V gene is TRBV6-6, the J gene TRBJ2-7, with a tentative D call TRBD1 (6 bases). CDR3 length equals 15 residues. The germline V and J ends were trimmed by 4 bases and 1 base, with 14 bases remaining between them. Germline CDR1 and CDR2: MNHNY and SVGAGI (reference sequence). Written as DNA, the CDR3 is TGTGCCAGCAGTTTCGCACAGGGCCCTTCCTACGAGCAGTACTTC. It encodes CASSFAQGPSYEQYF.

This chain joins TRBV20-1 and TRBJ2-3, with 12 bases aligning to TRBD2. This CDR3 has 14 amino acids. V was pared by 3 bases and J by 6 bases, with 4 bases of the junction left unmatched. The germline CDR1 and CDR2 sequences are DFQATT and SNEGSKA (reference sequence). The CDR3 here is CSARPLAGGDTQYF. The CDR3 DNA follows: TGCAGTGCTAGGCCCCTAGCGGGAGGGGATACGCAGTATTTT.

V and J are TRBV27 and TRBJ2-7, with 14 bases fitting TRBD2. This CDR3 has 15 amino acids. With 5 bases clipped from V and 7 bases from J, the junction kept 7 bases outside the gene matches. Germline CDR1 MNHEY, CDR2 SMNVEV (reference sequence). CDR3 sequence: CASSKMTSGRGEQYF. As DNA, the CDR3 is TGTGCCAGCAGTAAGATGACTAGCGGGAGGGGTGAGCAGTACTTC.

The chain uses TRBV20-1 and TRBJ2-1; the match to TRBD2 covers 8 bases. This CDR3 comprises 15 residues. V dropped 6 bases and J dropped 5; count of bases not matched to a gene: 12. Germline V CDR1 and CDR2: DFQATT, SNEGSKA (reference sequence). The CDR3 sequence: CSAPEVQRGNNEQFF. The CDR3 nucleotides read TGCAGTGCCCCCGAGGTCCAGCGGGGGAACAATGAGCAGTTCTTC.

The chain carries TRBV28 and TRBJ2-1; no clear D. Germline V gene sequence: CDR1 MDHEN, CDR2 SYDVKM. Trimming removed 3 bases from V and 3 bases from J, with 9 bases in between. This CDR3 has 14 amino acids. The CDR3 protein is CASSLRQYYNEQFF. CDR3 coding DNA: TGTGCCAGCAGTTTGCGTCAGTACTACAATGAGCAGTTCTTC.

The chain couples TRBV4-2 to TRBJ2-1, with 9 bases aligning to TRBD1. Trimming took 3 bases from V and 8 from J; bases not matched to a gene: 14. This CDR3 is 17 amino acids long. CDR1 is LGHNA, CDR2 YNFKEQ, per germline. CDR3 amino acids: CASSHPTGGLQVDEQFF. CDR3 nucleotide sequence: TGTGCCAGCAGCCATCCTACAGGGGGCCTTCAGGTCGATGAGCAGTTCTTC.